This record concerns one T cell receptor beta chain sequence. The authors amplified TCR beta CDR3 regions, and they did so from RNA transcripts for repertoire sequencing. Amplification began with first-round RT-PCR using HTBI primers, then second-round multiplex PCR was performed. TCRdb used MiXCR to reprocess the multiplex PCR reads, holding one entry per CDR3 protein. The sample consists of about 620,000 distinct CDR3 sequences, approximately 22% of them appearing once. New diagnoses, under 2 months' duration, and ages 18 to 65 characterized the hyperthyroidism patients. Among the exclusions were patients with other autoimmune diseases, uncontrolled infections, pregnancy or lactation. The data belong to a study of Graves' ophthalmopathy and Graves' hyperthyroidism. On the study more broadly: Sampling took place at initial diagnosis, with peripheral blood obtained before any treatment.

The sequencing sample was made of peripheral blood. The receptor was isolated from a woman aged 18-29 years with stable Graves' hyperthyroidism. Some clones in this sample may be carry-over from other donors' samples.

The DNA for the CDR3 is TGCAGTGCTAGAGACCTACGGGGGCCCCGGGACACCGGGGAGCTGTTTTTT. Residues: CSARDLRGPRDTGELFF. J is TRBJ2-2 and V is TRBV20-1; the D gene could be TRBD1 or TRBD2 (6 bases each). Trimming stripped 0 bases from V and 3 bases from J, with 17 bases between. From germline, CDR1 is DFQATT and CDR2 SNEGSKA (reference sequence). The length of the CDR3 is 17 residues.